This T cell receptor (beta chain) was profiled in a study of monozygotic twins with inflammatory bowel disease. Overall study results and limits: The authors note that differing immunosuppressive treatments may have added variability to patient repertoires. Relative clonotype sharing with others was diminished in IBD patients versus healthy twins, particularly with disease activity. IBD-affected twins scored below their healthy co-twins in TCRbeta diversity (inverse Simpson).

The CDR3 contains 16 residues. Germline V gene sequence: CDR1 MNHEY, CDR2 SMNVEV (reference sequence). As for this clonotype: Antigen specificity is unknown.

Samples each yielded cDNA through eight separate reactions. With the 5' RACE reads reprocessed, TCRdb shows one record per CDR3 protein and no DNA. This table holds 150,000 to 200,000 distinct CDR3 sequences. Sequencing input: blood. The chain carries TRBV27 and TRBJ2-3; TCRdb proposes TRBD2, but this gene call is untestable without DNA. This receptor was identified in a human donor with ulcerative colitis or Crohn's disease, or a healthy co-twin of an affected twin (not recorded which). The chain's CDR3 is CASSLLRGSGTDTQYF.